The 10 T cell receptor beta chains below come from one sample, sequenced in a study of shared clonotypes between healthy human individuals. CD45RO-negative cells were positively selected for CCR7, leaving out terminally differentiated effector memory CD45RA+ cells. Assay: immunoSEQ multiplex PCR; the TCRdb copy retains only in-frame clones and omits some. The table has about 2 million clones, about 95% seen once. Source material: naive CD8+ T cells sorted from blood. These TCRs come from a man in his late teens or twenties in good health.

The CDR3 sequence is CASSPSPGVEAFF. In DNA, the CDR3 is TGTGCCAGCAGTCCCAGTCCGGGGGTCGAAGCTTTCTTT. V gene TRBV7-6 combines with J gene TRBJ1-1; D may be TRBD1 (5 bases). Germline assignment: CDR1 SGHVS and CDR2 FNYEAQ. The CDR3 is made up of 13 amino acids. Trimming removed 6 bases from V and 8 bases from J, with 16 bases in between.

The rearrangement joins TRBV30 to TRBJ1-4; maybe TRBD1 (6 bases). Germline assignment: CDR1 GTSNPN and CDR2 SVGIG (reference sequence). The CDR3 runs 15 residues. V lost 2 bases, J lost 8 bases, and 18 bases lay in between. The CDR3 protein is CAWSQNGGRGEKLFF. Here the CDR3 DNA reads TGTGCCTGGAGTCAAAACGGGGGCCGGGGAGAAAAACTGTTTTTT.

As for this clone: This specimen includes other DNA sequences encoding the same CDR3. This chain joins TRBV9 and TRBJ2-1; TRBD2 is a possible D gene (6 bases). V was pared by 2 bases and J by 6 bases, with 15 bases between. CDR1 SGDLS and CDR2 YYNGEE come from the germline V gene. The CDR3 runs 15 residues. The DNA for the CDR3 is TGTGCCAGCAGCGTCGACAGCGGGTCCGGCAATGAGCAGTTCTTC. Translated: CASSVDSGSGNEQFF.

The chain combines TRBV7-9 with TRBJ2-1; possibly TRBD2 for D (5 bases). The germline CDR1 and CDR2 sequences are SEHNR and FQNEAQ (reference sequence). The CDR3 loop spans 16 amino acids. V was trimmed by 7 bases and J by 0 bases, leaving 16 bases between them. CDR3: CASTPEAETSYNEQFF. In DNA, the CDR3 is TGTGCCAGCACCCCAGAAGCGGAGACCTCCTACAATGAGCAGTTCTTC. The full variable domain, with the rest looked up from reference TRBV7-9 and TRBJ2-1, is DTGVSQNPRHKITKRGQNVTFRCDPISEHNRLYWYRQTLGQGPEFLTYFQNEAQLEKSRLLSDRFSAERPKGSFSTLEIQRTEQGDSAMYLCASTPEAETSYNEQFFGPGTRLTVL.

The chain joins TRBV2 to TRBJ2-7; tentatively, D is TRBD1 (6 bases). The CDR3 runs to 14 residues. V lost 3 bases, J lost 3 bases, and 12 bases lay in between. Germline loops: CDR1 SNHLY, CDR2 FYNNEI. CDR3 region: CASSEWGQLYEQYF. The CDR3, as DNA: TGTGCCAGCAGTGAGTGGGGACAACTCTACGAGCAGTACTTC.

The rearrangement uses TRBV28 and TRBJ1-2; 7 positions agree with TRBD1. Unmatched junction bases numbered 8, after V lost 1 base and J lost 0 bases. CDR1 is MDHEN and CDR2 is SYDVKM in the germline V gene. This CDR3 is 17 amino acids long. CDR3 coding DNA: TGTGCCAGCAGTTTATACCGGGACAGCGACTCTAACTATGGCTACACCTTC. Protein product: CASSLYRDSDSNYGYTF.

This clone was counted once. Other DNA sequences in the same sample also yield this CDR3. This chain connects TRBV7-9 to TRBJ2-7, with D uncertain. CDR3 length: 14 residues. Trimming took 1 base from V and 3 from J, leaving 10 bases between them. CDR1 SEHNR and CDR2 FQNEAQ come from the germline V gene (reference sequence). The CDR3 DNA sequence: TGTGCCAGCAGCTTAGACACCGCGCGCTACGAGCAGTACTTC. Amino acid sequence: CASSLDTARYEQYF.

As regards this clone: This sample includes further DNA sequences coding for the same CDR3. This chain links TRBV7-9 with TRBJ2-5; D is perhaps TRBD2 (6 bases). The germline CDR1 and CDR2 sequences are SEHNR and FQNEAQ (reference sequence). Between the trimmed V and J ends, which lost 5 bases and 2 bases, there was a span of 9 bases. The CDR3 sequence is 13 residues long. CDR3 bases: TGTGCCAGCAGCCTCCGGGGGCAAGAGACCCAGTACTTC. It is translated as CASSLRGQETQYF.

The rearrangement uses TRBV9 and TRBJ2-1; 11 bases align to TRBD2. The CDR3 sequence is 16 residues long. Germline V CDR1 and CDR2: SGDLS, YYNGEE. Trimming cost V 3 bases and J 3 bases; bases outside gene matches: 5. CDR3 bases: TGTGCCAGCAGCGCCCTTAGCGGGGGGGACTACAATGAGCAGTTCTTC. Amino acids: CASSALSGGDYNEQFF. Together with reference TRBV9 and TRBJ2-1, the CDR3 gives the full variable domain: DSGVTQTPKHLITATGQRVTLRCSPRSGDLSVYWYQQSLDQGLQFLIQYYNGEERAKGNILERFSAQQFPDLHSELNLSSLELGDSALYFCASSALSGGDYNEQFFGPGTRLTVL.

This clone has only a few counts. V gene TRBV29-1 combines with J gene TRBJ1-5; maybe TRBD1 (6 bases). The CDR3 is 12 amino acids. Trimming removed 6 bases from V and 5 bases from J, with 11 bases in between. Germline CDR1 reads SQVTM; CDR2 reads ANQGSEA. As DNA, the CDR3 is TGCAGCGTAGGTTCAGGGGATCAGCCCCAGCATTTT. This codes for CSVGSGDQPQHF.